This entry lists 24 T cell receptor beta chains sequenced from one sample in a study of cytomegalovirus exposure and HLA in healthy donors (dated by TCRdb to about 2017). Libraries were made using the immunoSEQ multiplex PCR assay. TCRdb took this table from immuneACCESS and kept in-frame rearrangements with V and J called. Such tables lack part of the clones; where checked against another copy, unresolved V genes explain under half of the gap, and the rest is unexplained. The sample table contains roughly 150,000 clones; only one count was recorded for 88% of them. 2.5% to 3% of the sample goes to the ten largest clones. Material for sequencing was PBMCs. Receptors were obtained from a man younger than 30 in good health and CMV-seronegative.

This clone was seen only once. V gene TRBV5-6 combines with J gene TRBJ2-3; D possibly corresponds to TRBD1 (5 bases). V lost 0 bases to trimming and J lost 2 bases, with 19 bases between them. Germline CDR1 and CDR2: SGHDT and YYEEEE. CDR3 length: 18 residues. The CDR3 DNA follows: TGTGCCAGCAGCTTGGGGCAGGGTTTCCTAGAACCCACAGATACGCAGTATTTT. Protein: CASSLGQGFLEPTDTQYF.

This chain joins TRBV4-1 and TRBJ2-3, with 9 nucleotides matching TRBD2. The CDR3 consists of 15 residues. Germline trimming cut 2 bases from V and 1 base from J; bases unmatched to any gene: 1. Germline CDR1 and CDR2: MGHRA and YSYEKL. The CDR3 region has the DNA TGCGCCAGCAGCCAAATAGCGGGGGGCACAGATACGCAGTATTTT. It specifies CASSQIAGGTDTQYF.

This chain joins TRBV25-1 and TRBJ2-3, with a weak D call TRBD2 (5 bases). Germline loops: CDR1 MGHDK, CDR2 SYGVNS. V was cut by 7 bases and J by 8 bases, with 13 bases left in between. This CDR3 has 12 residues. CDR3 amino acids: CASNPGSGTQYF. Here the CDR3 DNA reads TGTGCCAGCAATCCGGGGTCTGGTACGCAGTATTTT.

The chain links TRBV29-1 to TRBJ2-3, with a possible D match to TRBD1 (6 bases). The length of the CDR3 is 17 residues. Trimming pared 4 bases from V and 1 base from J, leaving 21 bases between. Germline loops: CDR1 SQVTM, CDR2 ANQGSEA. The CDR3 region has the DNA TGCAGCGTTGGTTTCCCCCACAGGGCCTGGGGCACAGATACGCAGTATTTT. Translated, it gives CSVGFPHRAWGTDTQYF.

The gene calls are TRBV6-4 and TRBJ2-3; 7 bases are a match to TRBD1. The CDR3 sequence is 15 residues long. J was trimmed by 5 bases and V by 5 bases; bases with no gene match: 10. Per the germline V gene, CDR1 is MRHNA and CDR2 is SNTAGT. The CDR3 DNA is TGTGCCAGCAGTCTAACAGGGGCGGCGGAAGATACGCAGTATTTT. This sequence encodes CASSLTGAAEDTQYF.

This rearrangement joins TRBV27 to TRBJ2-5, with D perhaps matching TRBD1 (6 bases). V was pared by 0 bases and J by 4 bases, with 12 bases between. Germline V gene data show CDR1 as MNHEY and CDR2 as SMNVEV (reference sequence). The CDR3 extends over 15 amino acids. CDR3 nucleotides: TGTGCCAGCAGTTTATCCCCAGGGGATGGAGAGACCCAGTACTTC. Protein sequence: CASSLSPGDGETQYF.

The chain combines TRBV4-1 with TRBJ2-7, with D possibly matching TRBD2 (5 bases). V shed 0 bases and J shed 3 bases, with 12 bases lying between them. Germline lookup yields CDR1 MGHRA and CDR2 YSYEKL. There are 15 residues in the CDR3. CDR3 sequence reads: CASSQEKGDFYEQYF. In DNA, the CDR3 is TGCGCCAGCAGCCAAGAAAAGGGAGACTTCTACGAGCAGTACTTC.

This clone has just one count. In DNA, the CDR3 is TGTGCCAGCAGTTTAGCTCCAAATAGCGGGGGAATCTACAATGAGCAGTTCTTC. Translating gives CASSLAPNSGGIYNEQFF. The chain employs TRBV27 and TRBJ2-1; 9 nucleotides align to TRBD2. The CDR3 loop spans 18 amino acids. From germline, CDR1 is MNHEY and CDR2 SMNVEV (reference sequence). V was pared by 2 bases and J by 3 bases, with 11 bases of the junction left unmatched.

J is TRBJ1-2 and V is TRBV27; TRBD1 agrees at 7 bases. The germline CDR1 and CDR2 sequences are MNHEY and SMNVEV (reference sequence). V was clipped by 3 bases and J by 4 bases; unmatched bases: 8. The CDR3 covers 15 residues. The chain's CDR3 is CASSFRDSSFYGYTF. CDR3 DNA: TGTGCCAGCAGTTTCCGGGACAGCTCTTTCTATGGCTACACCTTC.

The rearrangement uses TRBV6-1 and TRBJ2-5; the match to TRBD1 covers 11 bases. V gave up 4 bases and J gave up 5 bases; unmatched junction bases: 15. The CDR3 has 18 residues. Germline V gives CDR1 MNHNS, CDR2 SASEGT. The CDR3 DNA is TGTGCCAGCAGTGCCTCCAACCGAGGACAGGGGGCTTGGGAGACCCAGTACTTC. Protein sequence: CASSASNRGQGAWETQYF.

This clone was counted between two and nine times. The chain combines TRBV10-1 with TRBJ1-1; 7 bases agree with TRBD1. CDR1 and CDR2 (germline): WNHNN, SYGVQD (reference sequence). With 6 bases clipped from V and 4 bases from J, the junction kept 8 bases outside the gene matches. The CDR3 length is 14 residues. CDR3 nucleotide sequence: TGCGCCAGCAGCAAGACAGGGAGTAGCACTGAAGCTTTCTTT. Its translation is CASSKTGSSTEAFF.

The chain links TRBV7-2 to TRBJ1-5; D perhaps matches TRBD1 (6 bases). The germline CDR1 and CDR2 sequences are SGHTA and FQGNSA. CDR3 size: 13 residues. Between the trimmed V and J ends, which lost 5 bases and 5 bases, there was a span of 10 bases. Written as DNA, the CDR3 is TGTGCCAGCAGCCAACAGGGCGATCAGCCCCAGCATTTT. This encodes CASSQQGDQPQHF.

The chain recombines TRBV4-3 with TRBJ2-7; 8 bases are a match to TRBD2. The germline CDR1 and CDR2 sequences are LGHNA and YSLEER. The junction had 4 bases not matched to a gene; V was cut back by 0 bases and J by 3 bases. CDR3 length equals 15 residues. CDR3 amino acids: CASSQDSSGGYEQYF. The CDR3 DNA sequence: TGCGCCAGCAGCCAAGATTCCAGCGGGGGCTACGAGCAGTACTTC.

The chain carries TRBV27 and TRBJ1-1; D is unclear. The CDR3 is 14 amino acids. V was cut by 3 bases and J by 6 bases, with 14 bases left in between. Germline V gene data show CDR1 as MNHEY and CDR2 as SMNVEV (reference sequence). The CDR3 loop is CASSFLTRAAEAFF. DNA of the CDR3: TGTGCCAGCAGTTTCCTCACGCGTGCCGCTGAAGCTTTCTTT.

The V call is TRBV5-1, the J call TRBJ1-5; tentative D call: TRBD1 (5 bases). Trimming stripped 4 bases from V and 6 bases from J, with 17 bases between. Germline lookup yields CDR1 SGHRS and CDR2 YFSETQ. CDR3 size: 15 residues. The CDR3 nucleotides read TGCGCCAGCAGCCCCGGTGGGGGGTCGTTTCAGCCCCAGCATTTT. The encoded protein is CASSPGGGSFQPQHF. Drawing the rest from reference TRBV5-1 and TRBJ1-5, the complete variable domain is KAGVTQTPRYLIKTRGQQVTLSCSPISGHRSVSWYQQTPGQGLQFLFEYFSETQRNKGNFPGRFSGRQFSNSRSEMNVSTLELGDSALYLCASSPGGGSFQPQHFGDGTRLSIL.

V and J are TRBV28 and TRBJ1-1; TRBD1 matches at 7 bases. V trimming: 8 bases; J trimming: 4 bases; junction bases outside the gene matches: 4. CDR1 and CDR2 from the germline V gene are MDHEN and SYDVKM. The CDR3 runs 12 residues. In DNA form, the CDR3 reads TGTGCCAGCGATTACAGGGGCACTGAAGCTTTCTTT. This gives the protein CASDYRGTEAFF.

On this clone itself: At the DNA level, this CDR3 is encoded by other sequences in the same sample as well. Here the CDR3 reads CASSYPGQPQHF. DNA for the CDR3: TGTGCCAGCAGTTACCCAGGACAGCCCCAGCATTTT. This chain links TRBV6-5 with TRBJ1-5; D is uncertain. V gave up 2 bases and J gave up 7 bases, with 6 bases separating them. Germline V gene data show CDR1 as MNHEY and CDR2 as SVGAGI. The CDR3 runs to 12 residues.

Only one count was recorded for this clone. The J gene is TRBJ2-2, the V gene TRBV19, with a tentative D call TRBD1 (5 bases). The germline V gene encodes CDR1 LNHDA and CDR2 SQIVND (reference sequence). V was pared by 4 bases and J by 3 bases, with 21 bases between. This CDR3 spans 18 amino acids. The CDR3 sequence: CASSTSGRAFLDTGELFF. CDR3 nucleotide sequence: TGTGCCAGTAGTACTTCTGGCAGGGCTTTTTTGGACACCGGGGAGCTGTTTTTT.

The CDR3 sequence: CASSPRSGTGGIPDTQYF. The CDR3 DNA is TGTGCCAGCAGCCCAAGGTCCGGGACAGGGGGCATTCCAGATACGCAGTATTTT. The chain uses TRBV9 and TRBJ2-3, with 12 bases matching TRBD1. Germline values: CDR1 SGDLS, CDR2 YYNGEE. With 4 bases clipped from V and 4 bases from J, the junction kept 13 bases outside the gene matches. The length of the CDR3 is 18 residues.

This rearrangement joins TRBV6-1 to TRBJ1-5; a possible D gene is TRBD1 (5 bases). The V gene lost 7 bases and the J gene lost 6 bases, with 7 bases spanning the gap. Germline assignment: CDR1 MNHNS and CDR2 SASEGT. The CDR3 is made up of 11 amino acids. CDR3: CASTDSQPQHF. The CDR3 DNA reads TGTGCCAGCACCGACAGTCAGCCCCAGCATTTT.

This clone was seen once. The chain recombines TRBV4-1 with TRBJ1-5; weak D call: TRBD1 (5 bases). The CDR3 spans 16 residues. CDR1 and CDR2 from the germline V gene are MGHRA and YSYEKL. V dropped 0 bases and J dropped 6 bases, with 15 bases sitting between them. DNA for the CDR3: TGCGCCAGCAGCCAAGACAGCGGGACCTGGGTTCAGCCCCAGCATTTT. It codes for CASSQDSGTWVQPQHF.

This rearrangement joins TRBV28 to TRBJ1-2, with 12 bases that match TRBD1. Germline V CDR1 and CDR2: MDHEN, SYDVKM. The length of the CDR3 is 16 residues. Unmatched junction bases numbered 11, after V lost 4 bases and J lost 8 bases. CDR3 nucleotides: TGTGCCAGCAGTTCCCGGGACAGGGGGCGCTCCGGCGGCTACACCTTC. It codes for CASSSRDRGRSGGYTF.

The chain joins TRBV27 to TRBJ2-2; 10 bases are a match to TRBD2. Trimming cost V 6 bases and J 2 bases; bases outside gene matches: 3. Germline V gene sequence: CDR1 MNHEY, CDR2 SMNVEV (reference sequence). The CDR3 has 15 residues. This chain's CDR3 is CASRRTSGNTGELFF. The CDR3 DNA is TGTGCCAGCAGACGGACTAGCGGAAACACCGGGGAGCTGTTTTTT.

The gene calls are TRBV4-2 and TRBJ2-1; 9 nucleotides line up with TRBD1. The CDR3 contains 16 residues. V shed 0 bases, J shed 3 bases, and the junction held 3 bases outside the gene matches. The V gene's germline CDR1 is LGHNA and CDR2 YNFKEQ. CDR3 residues: CASSQDRQGVYNEQFF. The CDR3 DNA reads as TGTGCCAGCAGCCAAGATCGACAGGGGGTCTACAATGAGCAGTTCTTC.